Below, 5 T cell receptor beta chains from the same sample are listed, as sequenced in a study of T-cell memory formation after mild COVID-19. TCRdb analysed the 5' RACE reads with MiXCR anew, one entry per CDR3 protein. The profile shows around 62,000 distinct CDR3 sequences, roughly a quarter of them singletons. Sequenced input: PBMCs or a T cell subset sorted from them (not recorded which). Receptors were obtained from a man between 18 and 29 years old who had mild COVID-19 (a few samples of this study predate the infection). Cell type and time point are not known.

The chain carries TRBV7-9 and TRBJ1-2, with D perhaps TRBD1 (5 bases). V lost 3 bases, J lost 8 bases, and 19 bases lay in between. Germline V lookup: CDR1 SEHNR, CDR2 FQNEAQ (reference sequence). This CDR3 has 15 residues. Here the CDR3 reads CASSFAPGTALGYTF. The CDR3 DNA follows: TGTGCCAGCAGCTTCGCTCCCGGGACCGCGCTCGGCTACACCTTC.

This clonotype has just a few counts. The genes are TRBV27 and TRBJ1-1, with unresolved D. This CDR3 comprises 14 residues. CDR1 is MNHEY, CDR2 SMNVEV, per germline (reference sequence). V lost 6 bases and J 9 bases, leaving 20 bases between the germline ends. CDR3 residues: CASSVTKDRNKAFF. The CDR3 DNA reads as TGTGCCAGCAGCGTTACGAAGGACCGAAATAAAGCTTTCTTT.

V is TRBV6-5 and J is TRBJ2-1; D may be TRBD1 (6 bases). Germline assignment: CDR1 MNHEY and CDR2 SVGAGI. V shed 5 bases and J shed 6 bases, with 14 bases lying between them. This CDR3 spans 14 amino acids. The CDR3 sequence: CASSPSGTRNEQFF. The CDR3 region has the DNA TGTGCCAGCAGTCCTTCCGGGACACGCAATGAGCAGTTCTTC.

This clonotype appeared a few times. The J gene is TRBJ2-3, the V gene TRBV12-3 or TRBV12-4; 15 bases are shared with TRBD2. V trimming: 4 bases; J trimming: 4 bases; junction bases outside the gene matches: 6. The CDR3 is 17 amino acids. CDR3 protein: CASSYPGLAGGPDTQYF. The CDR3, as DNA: TGTGCCAGCAGTTACCCGGGACTAGCGGGGGGCCCAGATACGCAGTATTTT.

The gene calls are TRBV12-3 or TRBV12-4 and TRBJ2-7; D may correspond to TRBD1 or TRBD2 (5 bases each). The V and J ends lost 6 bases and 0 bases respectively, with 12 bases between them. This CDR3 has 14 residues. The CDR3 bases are TGTGCCAGCAGCAGGGAGCGGAACTCCTACGAGCAGTACTTC. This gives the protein CASSRERNSYEQYF.